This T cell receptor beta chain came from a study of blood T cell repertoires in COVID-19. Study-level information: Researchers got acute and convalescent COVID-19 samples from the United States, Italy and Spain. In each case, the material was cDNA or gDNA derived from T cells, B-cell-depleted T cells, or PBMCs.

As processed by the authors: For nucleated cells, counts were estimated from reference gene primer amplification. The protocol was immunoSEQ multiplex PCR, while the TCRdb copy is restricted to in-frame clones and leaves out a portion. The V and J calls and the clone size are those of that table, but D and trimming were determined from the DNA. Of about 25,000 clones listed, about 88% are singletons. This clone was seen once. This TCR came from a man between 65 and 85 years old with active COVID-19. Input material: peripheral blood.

The DNA for the CDR3 is TGTGCCAGCAAAGGGTATAGCGGAGCCGGGACCCAGTACTTC. Residues: CASKGYSGAGTQYF. This sequence joins TRBV2 and TRBJ2-5, with TRBD2 as a possible D gene (6 bases). Germline CDR1 reads SNHLY; CDR2 reads FYNNEI. The CDR3 covers 14 residues. V lost 7 bases and J 7 bases, leaving 19 bases between the germline ends.